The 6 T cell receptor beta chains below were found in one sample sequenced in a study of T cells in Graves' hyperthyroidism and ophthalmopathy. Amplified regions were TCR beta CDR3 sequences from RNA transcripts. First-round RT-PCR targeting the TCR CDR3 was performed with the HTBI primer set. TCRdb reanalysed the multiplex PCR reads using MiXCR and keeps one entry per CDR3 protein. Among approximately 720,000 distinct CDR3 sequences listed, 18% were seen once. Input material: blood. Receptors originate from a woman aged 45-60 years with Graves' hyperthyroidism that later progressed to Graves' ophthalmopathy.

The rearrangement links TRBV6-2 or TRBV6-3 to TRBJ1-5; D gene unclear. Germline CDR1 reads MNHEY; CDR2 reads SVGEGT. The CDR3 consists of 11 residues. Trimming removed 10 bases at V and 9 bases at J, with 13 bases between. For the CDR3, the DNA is TGTGCCACCGCCTTGGGTTGGCCCCAGCATTTT. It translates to CATALGWPQHF.

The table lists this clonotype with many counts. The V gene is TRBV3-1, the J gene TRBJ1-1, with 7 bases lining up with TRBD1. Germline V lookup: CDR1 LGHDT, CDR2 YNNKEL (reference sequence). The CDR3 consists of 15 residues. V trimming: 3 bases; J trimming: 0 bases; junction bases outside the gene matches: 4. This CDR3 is CASSQGQTLNTEAFF. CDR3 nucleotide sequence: TGTGCCAGCAGCCAGGGACAGACCCTGAACACTGAAGCTTTCTTT.

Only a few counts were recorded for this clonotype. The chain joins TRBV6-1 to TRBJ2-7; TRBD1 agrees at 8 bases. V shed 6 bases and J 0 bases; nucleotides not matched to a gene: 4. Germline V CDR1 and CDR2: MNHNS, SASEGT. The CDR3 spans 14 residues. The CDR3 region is CASRRGQASYEQYF. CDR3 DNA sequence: TGTGCCAGCAGGAGGGGACAGGCCTCCTACGAGCAGTACTTC.

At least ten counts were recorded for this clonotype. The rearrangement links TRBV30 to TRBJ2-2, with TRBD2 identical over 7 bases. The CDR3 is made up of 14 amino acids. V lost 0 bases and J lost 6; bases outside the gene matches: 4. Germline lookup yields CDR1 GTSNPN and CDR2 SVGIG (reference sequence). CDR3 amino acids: CAWSVLAKAGELFF. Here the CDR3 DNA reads TGTGCCTGGAGTGTACTAGCGAAGGCCGGGGAGCTGTTTTTT. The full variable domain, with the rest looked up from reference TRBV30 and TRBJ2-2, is SQTIHQWPATLVQPVGSPLSLECTVEGTSNPNLYWYRQAAGRGLQLLFYSVGIGQISSEVPQNLSASRPQDRQFILSSKKLLLSDSGFYLCAWSVLAKAGELFFGEGSRLTVL.

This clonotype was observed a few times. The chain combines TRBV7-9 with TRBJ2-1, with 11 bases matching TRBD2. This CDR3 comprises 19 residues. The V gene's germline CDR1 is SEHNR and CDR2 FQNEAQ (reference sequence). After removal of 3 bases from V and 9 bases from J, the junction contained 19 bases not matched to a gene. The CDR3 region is CASSFSTQGLAGGWGEQFF. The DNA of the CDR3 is TGTGCCAGCAGCTTTAGCACCCAGGGTCTAGCGGGGGGTTGGGGTGAGCAGTTCTTC.

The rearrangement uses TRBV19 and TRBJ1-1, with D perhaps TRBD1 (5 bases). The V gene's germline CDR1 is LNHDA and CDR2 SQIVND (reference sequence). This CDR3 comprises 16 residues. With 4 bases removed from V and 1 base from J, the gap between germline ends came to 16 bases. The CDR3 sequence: CASSTARTRGNTEAFF. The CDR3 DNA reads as TGTGCCAGTAGTACCGCTCGGACAAGGGGGAACACTGAAGCTTTCTTT.